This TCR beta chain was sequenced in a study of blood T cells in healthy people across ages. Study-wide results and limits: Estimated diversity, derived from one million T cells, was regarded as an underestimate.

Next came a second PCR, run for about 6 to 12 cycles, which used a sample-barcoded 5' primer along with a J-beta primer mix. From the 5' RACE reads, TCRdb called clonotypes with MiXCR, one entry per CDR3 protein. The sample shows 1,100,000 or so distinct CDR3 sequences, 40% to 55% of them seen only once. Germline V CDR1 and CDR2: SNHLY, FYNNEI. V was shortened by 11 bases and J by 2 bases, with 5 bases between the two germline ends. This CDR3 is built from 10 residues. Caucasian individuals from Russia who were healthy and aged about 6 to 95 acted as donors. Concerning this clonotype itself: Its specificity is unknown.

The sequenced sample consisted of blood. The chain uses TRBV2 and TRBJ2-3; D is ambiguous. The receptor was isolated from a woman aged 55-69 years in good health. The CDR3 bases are TGTGCCGGATCCACAGATACGCAGTATTTT. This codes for CAGSTDTQYF.